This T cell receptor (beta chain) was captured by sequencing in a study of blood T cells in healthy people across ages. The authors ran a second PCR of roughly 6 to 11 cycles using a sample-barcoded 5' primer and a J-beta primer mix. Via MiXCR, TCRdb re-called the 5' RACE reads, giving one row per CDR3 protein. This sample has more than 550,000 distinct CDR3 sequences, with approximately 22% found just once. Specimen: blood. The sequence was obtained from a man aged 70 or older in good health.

CDR3 protein: CATSADRDEQYV. The CDR3 DNA sequence: TGTGCCACCAGCGCCGACAGGGACGAGCAGTACGTC. V and J are TRBV24-1 and TRBJ2-7, with TRBD1 identical over 7 bases. V lost 7 bases and J lost 5; bases outside the gene matches: 4. Germline CDR1 reads KGHDR; CDR2 reads SFDVKD. The CDR3 consists of 12 residues.